The sequence of this T cell receptor beta chain was determined in a study of blood T cell repertoires in COVID-19. Across the study: The United States, Italy and Spain were the sources of the acute and convalescent COVID-19 samples.

The trim removed 8 bases at V and 3 bases at J, leaving 6 bases unmatched. This CDR3 contains 14 residues. The V gene's germline CDR1 is KGHSH and CDR2 LQKENI. Original methodology: Reference gene primer amplification in the assay estimated nucleated cell counts. Only in-frame clones appear in the TCRdb table, and some are missing; sequencing was by immunoSEQ multiplex PCR. Clonal size and the V and J genes are those of that table, whereas D and trimming came from the DNA. In the table there are more than 100,000 clones, 88% of which are singletons. The chain links TRBV18 to TRBJ1-2, with TRBD1 matching over 10 bases. The sample was peripheral blood. The sequence was collected from a human donor in a cohort sampled during active COVID-19. CDR3 sequence reads: CASAPTGGDYGYTF. The CDR3, as DNA: TGTGCCAGCGCTCCGACAGGGGGCGACTATGGCTACACCTTC.